This T cell receptor (beta chain) was identified during a study of response to subunit inactivated influenza vaccine. This clonotype was counted between two and nine times. Its target is not known. A single record per CDR3 protein comes from TCRdb applying MiXCR to the RT-PCR reads. The repertoire holds hundreds of thousands of distinct CDR3 sequences, with 15% to 17% as singletons. Study conclusions and caveats: Seasonal influenza vaccination, on each occasion, was suggested by the authors to recruit few new T cells.

Trimming took off 4 bases at V and 7 bases at J, with 17 bases between the two ends. There are 15 residues in the CDR3. The germline gives CDR1 MNHNS, CDR2 SASEGT. The sequence was collected from a middle-aged man who received an inactivated influenza vaccine. Sample: PBMCs from blood, taken roughly 13 days after vaccination. The chain links TRBV6-1 to TRBJ2-1; possible D gene TRBD2, 5 bases. CDR3 amino acids: CASSVQRVTINEQFF. CDR3 DNA sequence: TGTGCCAGCAGTGTTCAGAGGGTTACGATTAATGAGCAGTTCTTC.